The entry below describes one T cell receptor beta chain. The V end was cut by 0 bases, the J end by 2 bases, with 11 bases between. The CDR3 runs 15 residues. Germline loops: CDR1 SGHTS, CDR2 YDEGEE. This specimen comes from a study of blood T cell repertoires in COVID-19. Study as a whole: Donors in the United States, Italy and Spain gave samples during acute or convalescent COVID-19. The analysed material was cDNA or gDNA that came from T cells, B-cell-depleted T cells, or PBMCs.

Assay: immunoSEQ multiplex PCR; the TCRdb copy retains only in-frame clones and omits some. The sample lists around 86,000 clones; roughly 91% were seen once. The clonotype originates from a woman of 80 years or more with acute or convalescent COVID-19. J is TRBJ1-2 and V is TRBV5-8; tentative D call: TRBD1 (6 bases). The sample comprised peripheral blood. Written as DNA, the CDR3 is TGTGCCAGCAGCTTGGTCAGGGGTTGGAACTATGGCTACACCTTC. Its protein product is CASSLVRGWNYGYTF.